These 16 T cell receptor beta chains were sequenced from one sample in a study of cytomegalovirus exposure and HLA in healthy donors. Amplification used 60 Vbeta primers and 13 Jbeta primers. The protocol was immunoSEQ multiplex PCR, while the TCRdb copy is restricted to in-frame clones and leaves out a portion. The sample shows 85,000 to 100,000 clones, about three quarters of them seen only once. The sample consisted of PBMCs. The receptors shown here come from a man aged 55 to 69 in good health and CMV-seropositive.

This clone was detected only a few times. V and J are TRBV7-9 and TRBJ2-1; 8 bases match TRBD1. The CDR3 covers 16 residues. Per the germline V gene, CDR1 is SEHNR and CDR2 is FQNEAQ (reference sequence). With V trimmed by 6 bases and J by 2 bases, 9 bases remained unmatched. The CDR3 DNA reads TGTGCCAGCAGGTCAGATAGGACAGGGCCCTACAATGAGCAGTTCTTC. It encodes CASRSDRTGPYNEQFF.

This sequence joins TRBV7-8 and TRBJ1-1; no reliable D call. Trimming cost V 8 bases and J 0 bases, with 19 bases left between them. This CDR3 has 16 residues. Per the germline V gene, CDR1 is SGHVS and CDR2 is FQNEAQ. The CDR3 here is CASGPGGKIMNTEAFF. CDR3 nucleotide sequence: TGTGCCAGCGGACCCGGAGGGAAAATTATGAACACTGAAGCTTTCTTT.

This rearrangement joins TRBV4-1 to TRBJ1-6, with D unresolved. This CDR3 is 16 amino acids long. CDR1 and CDR2 (germline): MGHRA, YSYEKL. The germline V and J ends were trimmed by 4 bases and 7 bases, with 17 bases remaining between them. The CDR3 spells CASSLLNREPNSPLHF. CDR3 in DNA: TGCGCCAGCAGCCTTTTAAACCGAGAACCCAATTCACCCCTCCACTTT.

This clone was detected only once. This chain connects TRBV2 to TRBJ2-2; TRBD1 aligns across 8 bases. CDR1 and CDR2 from the germline V gene are SNHLY and FYNNEI. CDR3 length equals 17 residues. V shed 8 bases and J 2 bases; nucleotides not matched to a gene: 13. The CDR3 sequence: CASRSTRTGLNTGELFF. In nucleotides, the CDR3 is TGTGCCAGCCGTTCTACAAGGACAGGGTTAAACACCGGGGAGCTGTTTTTT.

This clone appeared a single time. The chain uses TRBV5-1 and TRBJ1-6; D unresolved. V shed 2 bases and J shed 6 bases, with 12 bases lying between them. Per germline, CDR1 SGHRS and CDR2 YFSETQ. The CDR3 extends over 15 amino acids. This chain's CDR3 is CASSFRQDLNSPLHF. Written as DNA, the CDR3 is TGCGCCAGCAGCTTTCGGCAGGATCTTAATTCACCCCTCCACTTT. The entire variable domain, with the rest obtained from reference TRBV5-1 and TRBJ1-6, is as follows: KAGVTQTPRYLIKTRGQQVTLSCSPISGHRSVSWYQQTPGQGLQFLFEYFSETQRNKGNFPGRFSGRQFSNSRSEMNVSTLELGDSALYLCASSFRQDLNSPLHFGNGTRLTVT.

The V call is TRBV30, the J call TRBJ1-1; 8 positions agree with TRBD1. The germline gives CDR1 GTSNPN, CDR2 SVGIG (reference sequence). The V and J ends lost 4 bases and 5 bases, in that order; junction bases with no gene match: 9. This CDR3 spans 14 amino acids. CDR3 sequence reads: CAWNQGAGMTEAFF. The DNA of the CDR3 is TGTGCCTGGAACCAGGGGGCTGGGATGACTGAAGCTTTCTTT. Full variable domain (rest looked up from reference TRBV30 and TRBJ1-1): SQTIHQWPATLVQPVGSPLSLECTVEGTSNPNLYWYRQAAGRGLQLLFYSVGIGQISSEVPQNLSASRPQDRQFILSSKKLLLSDSGFYLCAWNQGAGMTEAFFGQGTRLTVV.

The chain couples TRBV19 to TRBJ1-1, with 7 bases aligning to TRBD1. This CDR3 is built from 15 residues. V shed 3 bases and J 2 bases; nucleotides not matched to a gene: 6. Germline V CDR1 and CDR2: LNHDA, SQIVND (reference sequence). CDR3 bases: TGTGCCAGTAGTATTGGAGGGGGCGCAAACACTGAAGCTTTCTTT. Translated: CASSIGGGANTEAFF.

The chain uses TRBV19 and TRBJ2-2, with D maybe TRBD1 (6 bases). Germline values: CDR1 LNHDA, CDR2 SQIVND (reference sequence). The V end was cut by 4 bases, the J end by 5 bases, with 11 bases between. The length of the CDR3 is 14 residues. Here the CDR3 DNA reads TGTGCCAGTAGTACCGAAGGGGGAACCGGGGAGCTGTTTTTT. Translating it yields CASSTEGGTGELFF.

V is TRBV28 and J is TRBJ1-1; D is undetermined. Germline V CDR1 and CDR2: MDHEN, SYDVKM. The CDR3 is 12 amino acids. V lost 2 bases to trimming and J lost 3 bases, with 4 bases between them. CDR3 residues: CASSLLDTEAFF. CDR3 coding DNA: TGTGCCAGCAGTTTACTAGACACTGAAGCTTTCTTT.

The V call is TRBV12-2, the J call TRBJ2-7; the D call TRBD2 from the table was never checked on the DNA. TRBV12-2 is an annotated pseudogene. This CDR3 contains 15 residues. CDR3 loop: CASPLGGKGSYEQYF. The CDR3 DNA is TGTGCAAGTCCCCTGGGAGGGAAAGGCTCCTACGAGCAGTACTTC.

This sequence joins TRBV27 and TRBJ2-5, with a weak D call TRBD2 (5 bases). The length of the CDR3 is 14 residues. Germline V lookup: CDR1 MNHEY, CDR2 SMNVEV (reference sequence). V was clipped by 6 bases and J by 5 bases, with 16 bases between them. CDR3 DNA sequence: TGTGCCAGCAGAACTAGTAGGGTCGGGGAGACCCAGTACTTC. Translating gives CASRTSRVGETQYF.

This sequence joins TRBV15 and TRBJ2-4; D ambiguous. CDR3 length: 15 amino acids. Germline V gives CDR1 LNHNV, CDR2 YYDKDF (reference sequence). V gave up 1 base and J gave up 0 bases, with 7 bases separating them. CDR3 in DNA: TGTGCCACCAGCAGAGGGGCACTAGCCAAAAACATTCAGTACTTC. Translation gives CATSRGALAKNIQYF.

In this sample, this clone turned up once. Written as DNA, the CDR3 is TGTGCCAGCAGCTTAGACGGGGGTGAGCAGCCCCAGCATTTT. This codes for CASSLDGGEQPQHF. V and J are TRBV7-8 and TRBJ1-5; TRBD1 might be the D (5 bases). The CDR3 is 14 residues long. Deletions cut 1 base from V and 7 bases from J, with 11 bases between. Germline CDR1 is SGHVS and CDR2 is FQNEAQ.

The table lists this clone with a few counts. The CDR3 DNA follows: TGTGCCAGCAGTTTTCACAGGGGGCAGCGGGCTTTCTTT. Translated: CASSFHRGQRAFF. This rearrangement joins TRBV6-5 to TRBJ1-1, with 9 bases matching TRBD1. CDR1 is MNHEY, CDR2 SVGAGI, per germline. The V segment lost 4 bases and the J segment 11 bases; nucleotides outside the gene matches: 8. This CDR3 region has 13 residues.

The chain combines TRBV29-1 with TRBJ2-3; D is perhaps TRBD1 (5 bases). V was clipped by 6 bases and J by 5 bases, with 12 bases between them. The CDR3 loop spans 12 amino acids. Per germline, CDR1 SQVTM and CDR2 ANQGSEA. The CDR3 bases are TGCAGCGTAGCTACAGGCGGAGATACGCAGTATTTT. Its protein product is CSVATGGDTQYF.

This clone was seen a few times. The chain joins TRBV9 to TRBJ2-1; D perhaps matches TRBD2 (6 bases). Germline CDR1 SGDLS, CDR2 YYNGEE. This CDR3 is built from 13 residues. Trimming took off 6 bases at V and 5 bases at J, with 12 bases between the two ends. The CDR3 here is CASTGLRNNEQFF. CDR3 DNA sequence: TGTGCCAGCACAGGACTAAGGAACAATGAGCAGTTCTTC.